This T cell receptor beta chain is from a study of CD8+ T cells in alopecia areata. CDR1 and CDR2 from the germline V gene are GTSNPN and SVGIG (reference sequence). The CDR3 totals 14 residues. V lost 3 bases and J 7 bases, leaving 15 bases between the germline ends. Extracted RNA was reverse transcribed, and the resulting cDNA served as sequencing template. Clones were read by immunoSEQ multiplex PCR, and TCRdb kept only the in-frame ones, dropping some. The table has about 190,000 clones, roughly three fifths seen once; the top ten hold 0.65% to 0.7%. A few counts support this clone. Documented treatment: oral pan-JAK inhibitor, 5-10 mg twice daily.

The starting material was CD4+ T cells sorted from blood, obtained at week 4, from a patient treated with tofacitinib. The clonotype was recovered from a human donor with alopecia areata. The V gene is TRBV30, the J gene TRBJ1-4, with D uncertain. CDR3 DNA: TGTGCCTGGAGGGACCGGGGATACCTTGAAAAACTGTTTTTT. This translates into CAWRDRGYLEKLFF.